The T cell receptor beta chain described here comes from a study of T cells in Graves' hyperthyroidism and ophthalmopathy. TCR beta CDR3 region amplification was performed from RNA transcripts. First-round RT-PCR targeting the TCR CDR3 was performed with the HTBI primer set. TCRdb ran MiXCR on the multiplex PCR reads and lists one entry per CDR3 protein. Here the sample spans 250,000 or so distinct CDR3 sequences, 12% to 15% being singletons. Newly diagnosed hyperthyroidism patients aged 18 to 65 years had disease lasting under 2 months. A sample of blood taken at first hyperthyroidism diagnosis preceded any ophthalmopathy symptoms. CDR1 and CDR2 (germline): DFQATT, SNEGSKA (reference sequence). CDR3 length equals 13 residues. Losses at the gene ends were 6 bases for V and 7 bases for J; bases not matched to a gene: 4.

The sample taken for sequencing was blood. V usage is TRBV20-1 and J usage is TRBJ2-1; 12 bases map to TRBD1. The TCR sequence derives from a woman in her fifties or sixties with Graves' hyperthyroidism that later progressed to Graves' ophthalmopathy. Here the CDR3 reads CSAPGQGANEQFF. The CDR3 DNA reads as TGCAGTGCACCGGGACAGGGGGCAAATGAGCAGTTCTTC.